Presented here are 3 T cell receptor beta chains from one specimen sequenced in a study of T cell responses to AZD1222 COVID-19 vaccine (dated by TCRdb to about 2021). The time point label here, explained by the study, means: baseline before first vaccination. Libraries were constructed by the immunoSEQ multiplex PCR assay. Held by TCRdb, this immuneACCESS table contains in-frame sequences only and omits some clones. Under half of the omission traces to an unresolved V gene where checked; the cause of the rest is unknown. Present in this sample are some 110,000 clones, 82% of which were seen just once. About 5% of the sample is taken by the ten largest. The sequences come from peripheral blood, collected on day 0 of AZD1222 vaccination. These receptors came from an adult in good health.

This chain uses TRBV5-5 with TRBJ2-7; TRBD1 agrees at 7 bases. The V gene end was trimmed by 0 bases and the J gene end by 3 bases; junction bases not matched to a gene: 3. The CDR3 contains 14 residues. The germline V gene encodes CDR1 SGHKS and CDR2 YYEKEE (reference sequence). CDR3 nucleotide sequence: TGTGCCAGCAGCTTGGGACAGGGCGGCTACGAGCAGTACTTC. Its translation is CASSLGQGGYEQYF.

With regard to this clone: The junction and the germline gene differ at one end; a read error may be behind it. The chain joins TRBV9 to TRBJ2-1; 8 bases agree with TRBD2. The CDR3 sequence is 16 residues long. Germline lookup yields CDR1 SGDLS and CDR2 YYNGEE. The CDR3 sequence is CASSVGTGGLYTEQFF. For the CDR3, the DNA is TGTGCCAGCAGCGTAGGAACGGGGGGGCTCTACACTGAGCAGTTCTTC.

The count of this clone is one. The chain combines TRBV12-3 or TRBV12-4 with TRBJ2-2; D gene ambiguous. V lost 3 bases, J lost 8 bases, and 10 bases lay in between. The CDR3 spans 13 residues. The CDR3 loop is CASSFSTFGELFF. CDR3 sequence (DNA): TGTGCCAGCAGTTTCTCTACGTTTGGGGAGCTGTTTTTT.